This TCR beta chain comes out of a study of blood T cell repertoires in COVID-19 (dated by TCRdb to the early 2020s). As for the study more broadly: The collaborator samples originated in the United States, Italy and Spain and spanned the acute and convalescent phases of COVID-19. The prospective study material was composed of cDNA or gDNA derived from T cells, B-cell-depleted T cells, or PBMCs. Deeply sampled blood TCRbeta repertoires from subjects exposed to, actively infected with, or recovered from COVID-19 were included in the dataset. The repertoires were released in a freely available public database meant as a resource for research on the immune response to SARS-CoV-2. Samples were obtained from the ongoing ImmuneRACE study (first 160 participants) and from 950 to 1,500 subjects provided by 6 global collaborators. A de-identified subject ID, COVID-19 status, age in years and sex were almost always included in the sample metadata. HLA class I and class II types, where available, came from metadata supplied by the sample provider rather than from assay-based typing. Study-level results and caveats: How much clinical and demographic metadata was included differed by source and by participant, and the metadata was provided uncurated.

The collaborating institutions used their own protocols to collect whole blood in K2EDTA tubes. For TCRbeta analysis, collaborator samples were shipped as frozen whole blood, as isolated PBMCs, or as DNA extracted from either sample type. This clone came up once. The clone's antigen remains unknown. No base qualities exist here, and no much larger clone lies one base off it. TCRbeta CDR3 regions were amplified from genomic DNA by means of the immunoSEQ Assay, a bias-controlled multiplex PCR. On the authors' methods: Nucleated cell counts per sample were estimated from amplification of reference gene primers within the assay. To quantify the absolute abundance of each unique TCRbeta CDR3 rearrangement, sequence reads were collapsed and filtered. Productive Simpson clonality was computed per sample as the square root of Simpson's diversity index over productive rearrangements. This immuneACCESS table, as held by TCRdb, lists in-frame sequences with V and J called but not all clones. Of the missing ones, under half trace to an unresolved V gene in checked studies; the others have no known cause. Clonal size and the V and J genes are those of that table, whereas D and trimming came from the DNA. For this sample the table gives approximately 300,000 clones, of which approximately 80% were detected only once. Around 4.2% of the sample is held by the ten biggest clonotypes.

The receptor was isolated from a woman between 45 and 65 years old with active or convalescent COVID-19. Source material: peripheral blood.

The nucleotide sequence is given as TGTGCCAGCAGCCCACTAGCGGGAGTATCCTACAATGAGCAGTTCTTC. Its amino acids are CASSPLAGVSYNEQFF. The chain uses TRBV11-2 and TRBJ2-1; TRBD2 matches 11 bases in the middle. Germline trimming amounts to 5 bases on V and 1 base on J, with 4 as the count of junction bases outside the gene matches. Including the terminal cysteine and phenylalanine, the CDR3 comprises 16 residues. Just CDR3 DNA is preserved here, 48 bases in frame from base 1. According to the germline V gene, CDR1 reads SGHAT and CDR2 reads FQNNGV.